The source of this T cell receptor beta chain is a study of T cell responses to AZD1222 COVID-19 vaccine. Study-wide points: Clonal diversity was possibly underestimated, and white British individuals and females predominated among donors. Only a handful of AZD1222 recipients tested seropositive at baseline.

About this clone itself: Its antigen is still unknown.

Profiled with immunoSEQ multiplex PCR; TCRdb holds only in-frame clones, not every one. Altogether 150,000 or so clones are present, more than 75% being singletons, with the ten largest covering 18%. Germline lookup yields CDR1 GTSNPN and CDR2 SVGIG (reference sequence). V dropped 4 bases and J dropped 6 bases, with 15 bases sitting between them. This CDR3 has 13 amino acids. This sequence joins TRBV30 and TRBJ1-1; no clear D. The receptor comes from an adult in good health. The material was peripheral blood, obtained on day 0 of AZD1222 vaccination. CDR3 DNA sequence: TGTGCCTGGATCCCTAGGGATTCGGCTGAAGCTTTCTTT. Protein: CAWIPRDSAEAFF.